The present TCR beta chain was sequenced within a study of blood T cell repertoires in COVID-19. Study at large: Some COVID-19 samples were acute and others convalescent; all came from the United States, Italy and Spain. In each case, the material was cDNA or gDNA derived from T cells, B-cell-depleted T cells, or PBMCs.

This clone appeared once. The CDR3 is 13 residues long. With 8 bases removed from V and 2 bases from J, the gap between germline ends came to 10 bases. Per the germline V gene, CDR1 is MNHEY and CDR2 is SVGAGI. Authors' analysis steps: By means of reference gene primer amplification, nucleated cell counts were estimated. TCRdb keeps only in-frame clones here, not all; method: immunoSEQ multiplex PCR. V and J calls and clone size follow that table, whereas D and trimming were derived from the DNA. The sample lists 85,000 to 100,000 clones, 70% to 90% occurring once. The receptor was isolated from a man in his fifties with active or convalescent COVID-19. The chain couples TRBV6-5 to TRBJ1-5; D unclear. The sample was peripheral blood. Here the CDR3 DNA reads TGTGCCAGCGGAAAGGAGGGCAATCAGCCCCAGCATTTT. Protein: CASGKEGNQPQHF.